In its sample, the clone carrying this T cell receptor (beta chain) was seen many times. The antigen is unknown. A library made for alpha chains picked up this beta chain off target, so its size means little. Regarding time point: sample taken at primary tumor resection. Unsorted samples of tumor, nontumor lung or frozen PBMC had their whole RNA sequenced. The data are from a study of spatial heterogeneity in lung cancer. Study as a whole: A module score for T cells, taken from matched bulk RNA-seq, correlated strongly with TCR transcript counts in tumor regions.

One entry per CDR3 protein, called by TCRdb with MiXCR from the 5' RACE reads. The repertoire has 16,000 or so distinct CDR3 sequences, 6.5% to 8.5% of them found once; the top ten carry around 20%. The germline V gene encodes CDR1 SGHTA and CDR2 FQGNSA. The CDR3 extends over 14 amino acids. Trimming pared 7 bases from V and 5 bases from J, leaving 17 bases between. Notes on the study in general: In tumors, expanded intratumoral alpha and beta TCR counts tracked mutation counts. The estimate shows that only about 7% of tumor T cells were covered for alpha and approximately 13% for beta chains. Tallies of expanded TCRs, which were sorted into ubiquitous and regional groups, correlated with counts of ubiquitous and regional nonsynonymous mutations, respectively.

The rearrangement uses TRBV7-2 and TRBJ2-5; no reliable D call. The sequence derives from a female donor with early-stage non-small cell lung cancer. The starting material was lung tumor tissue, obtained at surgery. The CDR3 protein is CASTPVVTRETQYF. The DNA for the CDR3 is TGTGCCAGCACCCCCGTGGTGACGAGGGAGACCCAGTACTTC.